This entry lists 27 T cell receptor beta chains sequenced from one sample in a study of CD8+ T cells in alopecia areata. Treatment defined: oral pan-JAK inhibitor, 5-10 mg twice daily. Extracted from the samples, RNA was reverse transcribed into cDNA to serve as the sequencing template. Profiling relied on immunoSEQ multiplex PCR, and the TCRdb table lists in-frame clones only, not all of them. The sample carries approximately 210,000 clones, just over 65% recorded once. Sequencing was performed on CD4+ T cells sorted from blood, taken at week 44, from a patient treated with tofacitinib. The receptor set was obtained from a human donor with alopecia areata.

The chain uses TRBV11-2 and TRBJ2-5; possibly TRBD1 for D (6 bases). The CDR3 length is 15 residues. Germline V gene sequence: CDR1 SGHAT, CDR2 FQNNGV. V shed 2 bases and J shed 4 bases, with 14 bases lying between them. The CDR3 bases are TGTGCCAGCAGCTTAAGGTCTCAGGGGCGAGAGACCCAGTACTTC. Translation gives CASSLRSQGRETQYF. The whole variable domain, filled in from reference TRBV11-2 and TRBJ2-5, reads EAGVAQSPRYKIIEKRQSVAFWCNPISGHATLYWYQQILGQGPKLLIQFQNNGVVDDSQLPKDRFSAERLKGVDSTLKIQPAKLEDSAVYLCASSLRSQGRETQYFGPGTRLLVL.

The chain combines TRBV18 with TRBJ2-7; D may be TRBD2 (5 bases). Trimming took 3 bases from V and 0 from J, leaving 9 bases between them. Germline-derived CDR1 and CDR2 are KGHSH and LQKENI. This CDR3 has 14 residues. The CDR3 loop reads CASSPPGNSYEQYF. The CDR3 DNA follows: TGTGCCAGCTCACCGCCCGGGAACTCCTACGAGCAGTACTTC.

The chain has TRBV5-5 and TRBJ1-1, with no clear D. CDR3 size: 13 residues. V lost 3 bases and J lost 2, with 8 bases in between. Germline CDR1 and CDR2: SGHKS and YYEKEE (reference sequence). The CDR3: CASSSRINTEAFF. CDR3 sequence (DNA): TGTGCCAGCAGCTCCAGGATTAACACTGAAGCTTTCTTT.

The chain carries TRBV7-9 and TRBJ1-5; D might be TRBD1 (6 bases). The CDR3 has 14 amino acids. Germline V gene lookup returns CDR1 SEHNR and CDR2 FQNEAQ (reference sequence). V was shortened by 5 bases and J by 7 bases, with 15 bases between the two germline ends. CDR3 bases: TGTGCCAGCAGCACCGGGACACCAGGACAGCCCCAGCATTTT. It is translated as CASSTGTPGQPQHF.

This chain joins TRBV5-1 and TRBJ1-1; TRBD1 is a possible D gene (5 bases). Trimming removed 1 base from V and 6 bases from J, with 13 bases in between. The CDR3 loop spans 14 amino acids. Germline CDR1 SGHRS, CDR2 YFSETQ. The CDR3 reads CASSLPLGQAEAFF. The CDR3 DNA reads as TGCGCCAGCAGCTTGCCCCTCGGACAAGCTGAAGCTTTCTTT.

This rearrangement joins TRBV30 to TRBJ2-3, with unresolved D. The ends were cut back, 1 base at V and 1 base at J, with 15 bases in the middle. This CDR3 region has 16 residues. Germline lookup yields CDR1 GTSNPN and CDR2 SVGIG (reference sequence). This CDR3 is CAWSDPRRRGTDTQYF. In DNA form, the CDR3 reads TGTGCCTGGAGTGACCCACGCAGAAGAGGCACAGATACGCAGTATTTT.

This clone has a handful of counts. V gene TRBV18 combines with J gene TRBJ2-7, with D perhaps assigned TRBD1 or TRBD2 (7 bases each). Germline-derived CDR1 and CDR2 are KGHSH and LQKENI. The CDR3 has 14 amino acids. V lost 6 bases, J lost 5 bases, and 17 bases lay in between. The CDR3 DNA is TGTGCCAGCTCTCCCCAGGGGGGGTACCACGAGCAGTACTTC. Translating gives CASSPQGGYHEQYF.

The chain is built from TRBV7-8 and TRBJ1-1; the match to TRBD1 covers 8 bases. Germline V gives CDR1 SGHVS, CDR2 FQNEAQ. The trim removed 1 base at V and 0 bases at J, leaving 4 bases unmatched. There are 16 residues in the CDR3. CDR3 sequence: CASSLGTGKVNTEAFF. CDR3 DNA sequence: TGTGCCAGCAGCTTAGGGACAGGGAAAGTGAACACTGAAGCTTTCTTT.

The J gene is TRBJ2-3, the V gene TRBV10-2, with D perhaps matching TRBD2 (5 bases). V lost 6 bases to trimming and J lost 2 bases, with 12 bases between them. Germline values: CDR1 WSHSY, CDR2 SAAADI. The CDR3 covers 14 residues. The CDR3 loop reads CASSAPGFTDTQYF. The CDR3 nucleotides read TGCGCCAGCAGCGCCCCGGGATTCACAGATACGCAGTATTTT.

The V call is TRBV30, the J call TRBJ1-2; D unresolved. Trimming stripped 2 bases from V and 4 bases from J, with 5 bases between. This CDR3 is built from 11 residues. Germline V gene sequence: CDR1 GTSNPN, CDR2 SVGIG (reference sequence). CDR3 in DNA: TGTGCCTGGAGTAAGGGCTATGGCTACACCTTC. This encodes CAWSKGYGYTF.

This clone was counted between two and nine times. The V gene is TRBV11-3, the J gene TRBJ1-2; D is perhaps TRBD1 (5 bases). CDR1 is SGHNT and CDR2 is YENEEA in the germline V gene. Trimming removed 5 bases at V and 6 bases at J, with 31 bases between. The CDR3 consists of 19 residues. The CDR3 DNA sequence: TGTGCCAGCAGCCCCCCATCATCTCGAACGGGGGGATCCAAGGATGGCTACACCTTC. Amino acids: CASSPPSSRTGGSKDGYTF.

The chain has TRBV2 and TRBJ1-4; tentative D call: TRBD1 (6 bases). Between the trimmed V and J ends, which lost 9 bases and 5 bases, there was a span of 13 bases. Germline V gene data show CDR1 as SNHLY and CDR2 as FYNNEI. The CDR3 sequence is 13 residues long. CDR3 coding DNA: TGTGCCAGTACGGGGGGCCGGAATGAAAAACTGTTTTTT. It specifies CASTGGRNEKLFF.

The chain joins TRBV11-2 to TRBJ2-1; TRBD2 matches at 9 bases. In germline, CDR1 is SGHAT, CDR2 FQNNGV. V shed 1 base, J shed 13 bases, and the junction held 8 bases outside the gene matches. The length of the CDR3 is 14 residues. The DNA of the CDR3 is TGTGCCAGCAGCTTAGGCGGTAGCGGGGGCCACCAGTTCTTC. Protein: CASSLGGSGGHQFF.

The CDR3 sequence: CASSSTGDIYGYTF. The CDR3 nucleotides read TGTGCCAGCAGCTCCACAGGGGATATCTATGGCTACACCTTC. V and J are TRBV7-6 and TRBJ1-2, with 7 positions matching TRBD1. Trimming took 4 bases from V and 4 from J; bases not matched to a gene: 6. The CDR3 length is 14 residues. Germline loops: CDR1 SGHVS, CDR2 FNYEAQ.

The chain employs TRBV25-1 and TRBJ2-7; D might be TRBD1 (5 bases). Looked up from germline, CDR1 is MGHDK and CDR2 is SYGVNS. Trimming removed 3 bases from V and 0 bases from J, with 9 bases in between. This CDR3 has 14 residues. CDR3: CASSDNQGSYEQYF. In DNA form, the CDR3 reads TGTGCCAGCAGTGACAATCAGGGCTCCTACGAGCAGTACTTC.

The chain employs TRBV28 and TRBJ1-1, with unresolved D. V was shortened by 5 bases and J by 4 bases, with 14 bases between the two germline ends. Germline V gives CDR1 MDHEN, CDR2 SYDVKM. The CDR3 covers 14 residues. CDR3: CASSLSVGGTEAFF. The CDR3 region has the DNA TGTGCCAGCAGTCTCAGCGTTGGTGGCACTGAAGCTTTCTTT. The full variable domain, rest sourced from reference TRBV28 and TRBJ1-1, is DVKVTQSSRYLVKRTGEKVFLECVQDMDHENMFWYRQDPGLGLRLIYFSYDVKMKEKGDIPEGYSVSREKKERFSLILESASTNQTSMYLCASSLSVGGTEAFFGQGTRLTVV.

The chain employs TRBV6-5 and TRBJ1-1, with D possibly being TRBD1 (6 bases). The V gene lost 0 bases and the J gene lost 5 bases, with 16 bases spanning the gap. The CDR3 covers 16 residues. The V gene's germline CDR1 is MNHEY and CDR2 SVGAGI. This CDR3 reads CASSYSSGLGGTEAFF. The CDR3 DNA reads as TGTGCCAGCAGTTACTCCTCCGGTCTAGGGGGAACTGAAGCTTTCTTT.

The V and J genes are TRBV4-1 and TRBJ1-4, with D uncertain. CDR3 length: 11 amino acids. From germline, CDR1 is MGHRA and CDR2 YSYEKL. With 0 bases removed from V and 9 bases from J, the gap between germline ends came to 2 bases. The CDR3 loop is CASSQDKKLFF. The CDR3 DNA reads TGCGCCAGCAGCCAAGACAAAAAACTGTTTTTT.

As regards this clone: This sample includes further DNA sequences coding for the same CDR3. The CDR3 is CSVESGEAFF. The CDR3 nucleotides are TGCAGCGTTGAATCGGGTGAAGCTTTCTTT. V gene TRBV29-1 combines with J gene TRBJ1-1; D ambiguous. CDR1 and CDR2 from the germline V gene are SQVTM and ANQGSEA. V lost 2 bases and J 7 bases, leaving 5 bases between the germline ends. There are 10 residues in the CDR3.

V usage is TRBV5-6 and J usage is TRBJ2-1; D gene unclear. The CDR3 loop spans 13 amino acids. The V end was cut by 1 base, the J end by 5 bases, with 7 bases between. Germline loops: CDR1 SGHDT, CDR2 YYEEEE. The CDR3 here is CASSLYHDNEQFF. CDR3 DNA sequence: TGTGCCAGCAGCTTGTATCACGACAATGAGCAGTTCTTC. Together with reference TRBV5-6 and TRBJ2-1, the CDR3 gives the full variable domain: DAGVTQSPTHLIKTRGQQVTLRCSPKSGHDTVSWYQQALGQGPQFIFQYYEEEERQRGNFPDRFSGHQFPNYSSELNVNALLLGDSALYLCASSLYHDNEQFFGPGTRLTVL.

The chain recombines TRBV27 with TRBJ1-1; possibly TRBD1 for D (6 bases). Germline V gene data show CDR1 as MNHEY and CDR2 as SMNVEV (reference sequence). V lost 9 bases and J lost 2, with 16 bases in between. The CDR3 totals 14 residues. CDR3 nucleotide sequence: TGTGCCAGTAGGACCGGGACACCTAACACTGAAGCTTTCTTT. This translates into CASRTGTPNTEAFF.

The chain uses TRBV19 and TRBJ2-7; D is uncertain. The V gene lost 5 bases and the J gene lost 0 bases, with 11 bases spanning the gap. CDR3 length: 14 amino acids. Germline V lookup: CDR1 LNHDA, CDR2 SQIVND (reference sequence). CDR3 sequence: CASSLASHSYEQYF. In nucleotides, the CDR3 is TGTGCCAGTAGTCTCGCCAGCCACTCCTACGAGCAGTACTTC.

The chain joins TRBV18 to TRBJ1-5, with 12 bases lining up with TRBD1. Germline lookup yields CDR1 KGHSH and CDR2 LQKENI. Trimming took 2 bases from V and 2 from J; bases not matched to a gene: 7. This CDR3 comprises 18 residues. CDR3 protein: CASSPSGTGGSRNQPQHF. CDR3 sequence (DNA): TGTGCCAGCTCACCATCCGGGACAGGGGGCTCTCGCAATCAGCCCCAGCATTTT. The full variable domain, in which reference TRBV18 and TRBJ1-5 provide the parts outside the CDR3, is NAGVMQNPRHLVRRRGQEARLRCSPMKGHSHVYWYRQLPEEGLKFMVYLQKENIIDESGMPKERFSAEFPKEGPSILRIQQVVRGDSAAYFCASSPSGTGGSRNQPQHFGDGTRLSIL.

This clone has only a few counts. CDR3 region: CSVVPGATEAFF. CDR3 sequence (DNA): TGCAGCGTCGTTCCGGGGGCAACTGAAGCTTTCTTT. The chain couples TRBV29-1 to TRBJ1-1; D may be TRBD1 (6 bases). The CDR3 contains 12 residues. The V and J ends lost 6 bases and 5 bases respectively, with 13 bases between them. CDR1 and CDR2 from the germline V gene are SQVTM and ANQGSEA. Full variable domain (outside the CDR3, taken from reference TRBV29-1 and TRBJ1-1): SAVISQKPSRDICQRGTSLTIQCQVDSQVTMMFWYRQQPGQSLTLIATANQGSEATYESGFVIDKFPISRPNLTFSTLTVSNMSPEDSSIYLCSVVPGATEAFFGQGTRLTVV.

This rearrangement joins TRBV4-3 to TRBJ2-3; D call uncertain. The CDR3 contains 14 residues. CDR1 LGHNA and CDR2 YSLEER come from the germline V gene. With 0 bases removed from V and 5 bases from J, the gap between germline ends came to 9 bases. CDR3 sequence reads: CASSQEGTLDTQYF. DNA for the CDR3: TGCGCCAGCAGCCAAGAGGGTACATTAGATACGCAGTATTTT.

The chain combines TRBV2 with TRBJ2-7; tentatively, D is TRBD1 (6 bases). V gave up 1 base and J gave up 3 bases, with 13 bases separating them. The CDR3 length is 15 residues. Germline loops: CDR1 SNHLY, CDR2 FYNNEI. CDR3 residues: CASSEGQGSVYEQYF. CDR3 sequence (DNA): TGTGCCAGCAGTGAAGGGCAGGGGAGTGTCTACGAGCAGTACTTC.

This rearrangement joins TRBV30 to TRBJ1-2; D is uncertain. Germline values: CDR1 GTSNPN, CDR2 SVGIG (reference sequence). V was trimmed by 3 bases and J by 3 bases, leaving 11 bases between them. This CDR3 region has 13 residues. CDR3 DNA sequence: TGTGCCTGGAGAGGGTTAAATGACTATGGCTACACCTTC. Its protein is CAWRGLNDYGYTF.